This entry lists 2 T cell receptor beta chains sequenced from one sample in a study of cytomegalovirus exposure and HLA in healthy donors. With 60 Vbeta and 13 Jbeta primers, the PCR was carried out. Data came from immunoSEQ multiplex PCR; TCRdb stores just in-frame clones and leaves some out. Here the sample spans some 80,000 clones, around 79% being singletons. The specimen sequenced was PBMCs. The source of these receptors is a man aged 35 to 55 in good health and CMV-seronegative.

This clone appeared once. This chain links TRBV28 with TRBJ2-1; D is perhaps TRBD2 (5 bases). CDR1 MDHEN and CDR2 SYDVKM come from the germline V gene. The CDR3 loop spans 12 amino acids. The V gene lost 6 bases and the J gene lost 12 bases, with 15 bases spanning the gap. This CDR3 is CASRGDKRGQFF. CDR3 sequence (DNA): TGTGCCAGCAGGGGCGATAAACGGGGGCAGTTCTTC.

The chain recombines TRBV7-2 with TRBJ2-1; 14 bases are a match to TRBD2. This CDR3 spans 16 amino acids. In germline, CDR1 is SGHTA, CDR2 FQGNSA. After removal of 1 base from V and 8 bases from J, the junction contained 4 bases not matched to a gene. The DNA for the CDR3 is TGTGCCAGCAGCTTAGTTGGGACTAGCGGGAGCCATGAGCAGTTCTTC. As protein: CASSLVGTSGSHEQFF.